A few counts support the clone carrying this TCR beta chain. Investigators reverse transcribed all isolated RNA, so they sequenced expressed TCRB transcripts. Produced via immunoSEQ multiplex PCR; TCRdb's table is partial and in-frame only. The sample holds 300,000 to 350,000 clones, approximately 8.2% seen once. This sample is part of a study of beta chain features in type 1 diabetes. The sequence came from a woman aged 18 to 35 in good health. Material for sequencing was central memory CD4+ T cells from blood.

The chain's CDR3 is CASTRTSGSGQTQYF. CDR3 nucleotide sequence: TGTGCCAGCACCAGGACTAGCGGGAGTGGTCAGACCCAGTACTTC. The gene calls are TRBV7-2 and TRBJ2-5, with 13 bases that match TRBD2. The CDR3 spans 15 residues. Per the germline V gene, CDR1 is SGHTA and CDR2 is FQGNSA. Germline trimming cut 7 bases from V and 6 bases from J; bases unmatched to any gene: 8. Variable domain in full (rest from reference TRBV7-2 and TRBJ2-5): GAGVSQSPSNKVTEKGKDVELRCDPISGHTALYWYRQSLGQGLEFLIYFQGNSAPDKSGLPSDRFSAERTGGSVSTLTIQRTQQEDSAVYLCASTRTSGSGQTQYFGPGTRLLVL.